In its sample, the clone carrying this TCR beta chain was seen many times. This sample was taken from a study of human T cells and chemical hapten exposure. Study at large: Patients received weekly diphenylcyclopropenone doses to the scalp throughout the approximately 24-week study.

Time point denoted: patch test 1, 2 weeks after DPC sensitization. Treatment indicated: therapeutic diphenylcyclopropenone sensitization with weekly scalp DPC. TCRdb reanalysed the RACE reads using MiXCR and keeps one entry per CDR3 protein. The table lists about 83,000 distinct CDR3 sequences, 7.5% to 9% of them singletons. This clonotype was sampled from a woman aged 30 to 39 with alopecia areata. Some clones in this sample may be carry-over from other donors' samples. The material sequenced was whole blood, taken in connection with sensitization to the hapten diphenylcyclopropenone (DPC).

The CDR3 DNA reads as TGCAGCGTTGAAGCCCCAGGGGCCGCCATATTTTATGGCTACACCTTC. As protein: CSVEAPGAAIFYGYTF. The chain recombines TRBV29-1 with TRBJ1-2, with a weak D call TRBD1 (6 bases). The CDR3 is 16 residues long. V was pared by 1 base and J by 5 bases, with 20 bases between. Germline values: CDR1 SQVTM, CDR2 ANQGSEA.